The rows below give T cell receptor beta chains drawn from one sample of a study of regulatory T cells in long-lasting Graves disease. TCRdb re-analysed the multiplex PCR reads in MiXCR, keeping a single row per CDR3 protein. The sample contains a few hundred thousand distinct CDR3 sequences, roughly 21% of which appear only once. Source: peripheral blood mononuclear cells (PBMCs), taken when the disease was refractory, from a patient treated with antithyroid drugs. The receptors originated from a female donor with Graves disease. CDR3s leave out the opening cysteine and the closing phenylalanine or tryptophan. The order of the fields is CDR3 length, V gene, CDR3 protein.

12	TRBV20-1	SAGDTGNGVEQY
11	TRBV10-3	AISVAGSYGYT
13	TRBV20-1	SARDTQGGRETQY
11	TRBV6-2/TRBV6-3	ASKAGAYQPQH
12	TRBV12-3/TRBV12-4	ASSLDGEDEKLF
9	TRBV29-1	SVLTGYRAF
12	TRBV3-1	ASSRGEGNQPQH
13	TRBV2	ASMRTAPIFYGYT
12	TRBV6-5	ASSYTSGDTEAF
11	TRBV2	ASSQKRTYEQY
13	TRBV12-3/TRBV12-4	ASSLPLAFYNEQF
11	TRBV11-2	VSASIRDTEAF
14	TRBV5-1	ASSSVQGIANYGYT
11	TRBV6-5	ASSLGQPETQY
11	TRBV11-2	ASSLGGVFEQY